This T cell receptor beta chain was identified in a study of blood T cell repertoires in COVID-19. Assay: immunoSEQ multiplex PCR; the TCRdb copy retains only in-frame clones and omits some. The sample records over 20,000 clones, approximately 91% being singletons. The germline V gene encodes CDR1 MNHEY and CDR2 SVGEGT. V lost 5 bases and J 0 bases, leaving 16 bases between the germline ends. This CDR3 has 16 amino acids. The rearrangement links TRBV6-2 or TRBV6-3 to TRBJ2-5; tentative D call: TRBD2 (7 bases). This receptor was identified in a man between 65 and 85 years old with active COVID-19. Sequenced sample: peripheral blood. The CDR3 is CASSTPRGGYQETQYF. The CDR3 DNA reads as TGTGCCAGCAGTACCCCCCGCGGGGGCTACCAAGAGACCCAGTACTTC.